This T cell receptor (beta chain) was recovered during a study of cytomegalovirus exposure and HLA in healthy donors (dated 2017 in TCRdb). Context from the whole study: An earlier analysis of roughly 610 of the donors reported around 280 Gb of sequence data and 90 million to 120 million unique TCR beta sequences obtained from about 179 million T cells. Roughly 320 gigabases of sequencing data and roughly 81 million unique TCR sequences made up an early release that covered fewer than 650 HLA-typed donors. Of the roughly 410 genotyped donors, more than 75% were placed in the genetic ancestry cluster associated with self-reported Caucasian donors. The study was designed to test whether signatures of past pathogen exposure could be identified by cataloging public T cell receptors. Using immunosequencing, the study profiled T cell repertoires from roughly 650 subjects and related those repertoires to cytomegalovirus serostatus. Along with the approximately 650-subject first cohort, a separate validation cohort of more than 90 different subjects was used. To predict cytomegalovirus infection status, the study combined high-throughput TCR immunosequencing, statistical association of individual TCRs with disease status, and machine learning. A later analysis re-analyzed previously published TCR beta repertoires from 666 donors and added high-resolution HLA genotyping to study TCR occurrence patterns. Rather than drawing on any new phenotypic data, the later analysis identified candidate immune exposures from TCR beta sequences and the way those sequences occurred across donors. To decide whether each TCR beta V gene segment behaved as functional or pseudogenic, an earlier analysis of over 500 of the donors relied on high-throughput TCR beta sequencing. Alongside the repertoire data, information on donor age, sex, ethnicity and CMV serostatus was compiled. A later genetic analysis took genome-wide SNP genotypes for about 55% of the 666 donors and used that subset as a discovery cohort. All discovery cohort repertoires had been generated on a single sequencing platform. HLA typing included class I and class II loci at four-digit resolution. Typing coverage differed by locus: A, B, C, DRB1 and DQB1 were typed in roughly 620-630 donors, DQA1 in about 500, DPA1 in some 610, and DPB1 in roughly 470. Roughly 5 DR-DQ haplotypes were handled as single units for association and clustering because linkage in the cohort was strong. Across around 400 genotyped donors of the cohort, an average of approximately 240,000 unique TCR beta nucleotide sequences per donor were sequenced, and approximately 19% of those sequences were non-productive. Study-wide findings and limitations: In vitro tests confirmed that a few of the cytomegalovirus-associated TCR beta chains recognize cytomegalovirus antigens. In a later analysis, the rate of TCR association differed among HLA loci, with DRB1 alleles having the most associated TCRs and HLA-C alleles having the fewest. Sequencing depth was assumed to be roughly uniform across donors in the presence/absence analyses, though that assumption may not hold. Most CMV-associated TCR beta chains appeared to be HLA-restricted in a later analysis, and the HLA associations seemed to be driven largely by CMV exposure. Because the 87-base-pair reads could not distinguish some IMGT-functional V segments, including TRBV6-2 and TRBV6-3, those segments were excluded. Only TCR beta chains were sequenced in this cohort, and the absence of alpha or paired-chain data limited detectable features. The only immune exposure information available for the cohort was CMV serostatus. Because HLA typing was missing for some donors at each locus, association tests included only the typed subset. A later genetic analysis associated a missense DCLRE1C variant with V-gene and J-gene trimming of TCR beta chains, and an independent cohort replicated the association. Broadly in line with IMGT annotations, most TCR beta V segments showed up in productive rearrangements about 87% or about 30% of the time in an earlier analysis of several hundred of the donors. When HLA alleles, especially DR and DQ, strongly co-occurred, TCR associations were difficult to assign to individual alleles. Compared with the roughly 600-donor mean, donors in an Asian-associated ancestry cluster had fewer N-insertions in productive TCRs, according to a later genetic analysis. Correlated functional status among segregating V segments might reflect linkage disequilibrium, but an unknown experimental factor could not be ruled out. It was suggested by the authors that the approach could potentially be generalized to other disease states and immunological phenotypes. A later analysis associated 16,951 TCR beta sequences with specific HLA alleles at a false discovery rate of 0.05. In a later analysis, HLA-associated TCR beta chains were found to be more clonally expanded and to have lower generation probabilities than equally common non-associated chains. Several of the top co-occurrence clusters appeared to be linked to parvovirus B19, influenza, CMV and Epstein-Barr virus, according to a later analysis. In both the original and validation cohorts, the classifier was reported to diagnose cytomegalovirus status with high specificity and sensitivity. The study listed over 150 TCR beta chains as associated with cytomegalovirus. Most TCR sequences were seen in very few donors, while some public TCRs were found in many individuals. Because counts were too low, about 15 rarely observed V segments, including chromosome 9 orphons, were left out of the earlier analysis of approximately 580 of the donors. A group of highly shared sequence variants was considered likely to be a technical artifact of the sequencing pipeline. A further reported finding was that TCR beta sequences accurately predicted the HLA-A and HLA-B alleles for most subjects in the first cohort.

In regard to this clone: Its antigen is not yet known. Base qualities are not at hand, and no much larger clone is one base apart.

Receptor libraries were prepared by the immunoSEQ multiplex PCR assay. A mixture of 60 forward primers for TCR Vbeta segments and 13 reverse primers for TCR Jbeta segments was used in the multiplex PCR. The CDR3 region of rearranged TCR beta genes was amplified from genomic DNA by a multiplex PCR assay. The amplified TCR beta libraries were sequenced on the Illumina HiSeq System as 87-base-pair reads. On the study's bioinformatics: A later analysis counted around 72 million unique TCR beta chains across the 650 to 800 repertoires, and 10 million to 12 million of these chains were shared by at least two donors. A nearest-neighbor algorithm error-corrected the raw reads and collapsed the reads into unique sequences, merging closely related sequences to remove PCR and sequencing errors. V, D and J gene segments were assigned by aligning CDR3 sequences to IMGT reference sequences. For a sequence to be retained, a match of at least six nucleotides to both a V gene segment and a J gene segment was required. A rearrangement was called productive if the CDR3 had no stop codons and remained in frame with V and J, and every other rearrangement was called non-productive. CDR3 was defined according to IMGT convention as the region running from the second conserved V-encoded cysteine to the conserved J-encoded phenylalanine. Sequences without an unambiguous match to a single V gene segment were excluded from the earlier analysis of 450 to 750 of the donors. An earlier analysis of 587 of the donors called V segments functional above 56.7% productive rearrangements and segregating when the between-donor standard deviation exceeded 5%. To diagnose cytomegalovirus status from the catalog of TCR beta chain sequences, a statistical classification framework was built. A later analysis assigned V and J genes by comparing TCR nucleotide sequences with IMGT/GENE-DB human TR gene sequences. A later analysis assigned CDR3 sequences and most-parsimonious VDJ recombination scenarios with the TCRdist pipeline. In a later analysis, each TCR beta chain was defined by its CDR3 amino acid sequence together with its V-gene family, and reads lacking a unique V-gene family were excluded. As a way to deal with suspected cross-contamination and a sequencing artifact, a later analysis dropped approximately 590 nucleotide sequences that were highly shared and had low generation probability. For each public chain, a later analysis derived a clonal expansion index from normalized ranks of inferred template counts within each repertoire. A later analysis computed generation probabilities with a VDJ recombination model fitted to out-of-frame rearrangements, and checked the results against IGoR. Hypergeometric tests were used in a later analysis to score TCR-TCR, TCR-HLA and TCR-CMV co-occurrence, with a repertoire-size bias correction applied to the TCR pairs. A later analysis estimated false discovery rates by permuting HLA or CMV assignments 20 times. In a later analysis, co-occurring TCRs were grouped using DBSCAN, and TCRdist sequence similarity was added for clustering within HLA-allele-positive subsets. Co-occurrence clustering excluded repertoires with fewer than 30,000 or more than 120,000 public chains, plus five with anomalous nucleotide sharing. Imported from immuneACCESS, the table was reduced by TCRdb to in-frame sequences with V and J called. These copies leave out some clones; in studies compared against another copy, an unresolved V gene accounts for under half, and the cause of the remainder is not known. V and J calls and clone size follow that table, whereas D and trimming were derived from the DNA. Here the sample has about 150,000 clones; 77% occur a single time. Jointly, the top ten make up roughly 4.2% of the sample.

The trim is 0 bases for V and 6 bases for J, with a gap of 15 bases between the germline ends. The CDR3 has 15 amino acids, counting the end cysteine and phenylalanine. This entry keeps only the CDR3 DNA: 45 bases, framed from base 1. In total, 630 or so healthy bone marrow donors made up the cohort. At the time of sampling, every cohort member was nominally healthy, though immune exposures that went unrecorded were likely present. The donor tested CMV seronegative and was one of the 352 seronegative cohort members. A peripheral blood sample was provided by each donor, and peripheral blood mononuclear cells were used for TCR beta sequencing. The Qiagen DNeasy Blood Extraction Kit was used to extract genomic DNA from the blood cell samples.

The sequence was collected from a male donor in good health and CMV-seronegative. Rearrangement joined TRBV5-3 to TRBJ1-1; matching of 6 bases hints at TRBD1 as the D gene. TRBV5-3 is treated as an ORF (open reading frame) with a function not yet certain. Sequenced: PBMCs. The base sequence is TGTGCCAGAAGCTTGGGACAGGTGGAAAACTCTGAAGCTTTCTTT. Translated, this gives CARSLGQVENSEAFF.